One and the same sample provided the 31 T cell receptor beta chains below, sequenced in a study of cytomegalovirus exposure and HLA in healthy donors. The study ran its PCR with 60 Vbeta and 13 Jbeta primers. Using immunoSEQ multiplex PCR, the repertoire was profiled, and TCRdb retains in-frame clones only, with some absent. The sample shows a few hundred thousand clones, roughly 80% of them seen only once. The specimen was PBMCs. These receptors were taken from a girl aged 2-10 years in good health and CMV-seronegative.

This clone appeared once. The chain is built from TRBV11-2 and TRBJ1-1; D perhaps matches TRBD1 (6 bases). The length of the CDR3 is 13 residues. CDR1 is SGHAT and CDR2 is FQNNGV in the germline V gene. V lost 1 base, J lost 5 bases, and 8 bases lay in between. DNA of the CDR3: TGTGCCAGCAGCTTAGGCAGGGGAACTGAAGCTTTCTTT. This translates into CASSLGRGTEAFF. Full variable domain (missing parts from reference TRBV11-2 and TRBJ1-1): EAGVAQSPRYKIIEKRQSVAFWCNPISGHATLYWYQQILGQGPKLLIQFQNNGVVDDSQLPKDRFSAERLKGVDSTLKIQPAKLEDSAVYLCASSLGRGTEAFFGQGTRLTVV.

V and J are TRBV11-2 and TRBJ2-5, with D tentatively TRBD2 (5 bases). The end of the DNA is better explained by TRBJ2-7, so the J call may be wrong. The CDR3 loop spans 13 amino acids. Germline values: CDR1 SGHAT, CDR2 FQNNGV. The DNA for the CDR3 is TGTGCCAGCAGCCGGGAATTCGGATACGAGCAGTACTTC. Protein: CASSREFGYEQYF.

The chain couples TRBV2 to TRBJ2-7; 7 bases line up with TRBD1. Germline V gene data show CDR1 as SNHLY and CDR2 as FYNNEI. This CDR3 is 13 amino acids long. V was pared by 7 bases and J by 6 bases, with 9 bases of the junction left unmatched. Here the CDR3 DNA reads TGTGCCAGCAAAGACAGGGCCTCCGGCGAGCAGTACTTC. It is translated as CASKDRASGEQYF.

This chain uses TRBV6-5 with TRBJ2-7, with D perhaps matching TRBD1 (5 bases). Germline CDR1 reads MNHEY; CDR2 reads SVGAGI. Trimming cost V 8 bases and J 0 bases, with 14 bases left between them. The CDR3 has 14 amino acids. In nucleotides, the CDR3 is TGTGCCAGCCAGCAGGGTCCCCCCTCCTACGAGCAGTACTTC. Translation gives CASQQGPPSYEQYF.

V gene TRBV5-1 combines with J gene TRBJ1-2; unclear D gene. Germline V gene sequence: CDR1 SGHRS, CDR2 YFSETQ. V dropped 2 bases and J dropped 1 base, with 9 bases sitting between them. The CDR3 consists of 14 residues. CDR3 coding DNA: TGCGCCAGCAGCTTCGGCGGGAGTAACTATGGCTACACCTTC. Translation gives CASSFGGSNYGYTF.

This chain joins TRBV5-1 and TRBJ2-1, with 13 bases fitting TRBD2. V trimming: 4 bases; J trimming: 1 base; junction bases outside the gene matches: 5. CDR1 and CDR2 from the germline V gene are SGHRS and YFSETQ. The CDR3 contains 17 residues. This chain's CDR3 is CASSVWTSGGSYNEQFF. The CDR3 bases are TGCGCCAGCAGCGTGTGGACTAGCGGGGGATCCTACAATGAGCAGTTCTTC.

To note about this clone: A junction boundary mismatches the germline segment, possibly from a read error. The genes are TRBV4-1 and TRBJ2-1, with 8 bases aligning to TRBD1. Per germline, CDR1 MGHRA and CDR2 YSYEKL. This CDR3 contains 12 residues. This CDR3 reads CASSRTGNERFF. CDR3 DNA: TGCGCCAGCAGCAGGACAGGGAATGAGCGGTTCTTC.

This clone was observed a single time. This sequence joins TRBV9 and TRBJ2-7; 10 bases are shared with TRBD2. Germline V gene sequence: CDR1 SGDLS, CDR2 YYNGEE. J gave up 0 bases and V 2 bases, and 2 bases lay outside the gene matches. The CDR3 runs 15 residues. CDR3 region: CASSVSGGSSYEQYF. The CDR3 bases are TGTGCCAGCAGCGTTAGCGGGGGGTCCTCCTACGAGCAGTACTTC.

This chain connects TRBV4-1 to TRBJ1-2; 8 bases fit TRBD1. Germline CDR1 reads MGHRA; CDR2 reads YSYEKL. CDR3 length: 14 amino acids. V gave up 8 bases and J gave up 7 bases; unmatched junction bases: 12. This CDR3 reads CASADRDRSCGYTF. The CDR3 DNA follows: TGCGCCAGCGCGGACCGGGACAGGAGTTGTGGCTACACCTTC.

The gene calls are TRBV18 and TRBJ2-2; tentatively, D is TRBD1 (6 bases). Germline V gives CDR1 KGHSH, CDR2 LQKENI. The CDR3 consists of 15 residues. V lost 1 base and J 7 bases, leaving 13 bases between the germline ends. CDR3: CASSPRDTSGGELFF. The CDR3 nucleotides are TGTGCCAGCTCACCACGGGACACCTCCGGCGGGGAGCTGTTTTTT.

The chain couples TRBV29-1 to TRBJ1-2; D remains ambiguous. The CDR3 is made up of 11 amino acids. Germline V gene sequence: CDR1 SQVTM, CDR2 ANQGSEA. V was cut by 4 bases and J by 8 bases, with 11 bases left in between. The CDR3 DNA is TGCAGCGTTGGCTTCCTATGGGGCTACACCTTC. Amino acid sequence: CSVGFLWGYTF.

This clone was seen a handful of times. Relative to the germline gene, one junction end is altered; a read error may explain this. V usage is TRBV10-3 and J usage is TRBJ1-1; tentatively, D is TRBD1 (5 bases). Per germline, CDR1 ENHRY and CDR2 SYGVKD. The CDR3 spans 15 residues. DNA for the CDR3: TGTGCCAGCAGTGAAGAAAGATGGGGGGACACTGAAGCTTTCTTT. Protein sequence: CASSEERWGDTEAFF.

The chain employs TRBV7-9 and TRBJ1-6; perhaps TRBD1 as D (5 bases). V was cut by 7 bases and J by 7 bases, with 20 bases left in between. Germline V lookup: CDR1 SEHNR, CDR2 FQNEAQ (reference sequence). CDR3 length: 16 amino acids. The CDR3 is CASTEGRVAGNSPLHF. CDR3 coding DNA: TGTGCCAGCACCGAGGGCAGGGTGGCGGGGAATTCACCCCTCCACTTT.

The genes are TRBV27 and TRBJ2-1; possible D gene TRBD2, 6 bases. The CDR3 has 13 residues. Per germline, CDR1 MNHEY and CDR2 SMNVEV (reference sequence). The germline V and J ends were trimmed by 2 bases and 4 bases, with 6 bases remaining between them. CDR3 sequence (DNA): TGTGCCAGCAGTTTAGGAGGGTACAATGAGCAGTTCTTC. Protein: CASSLGGYNEQFF.

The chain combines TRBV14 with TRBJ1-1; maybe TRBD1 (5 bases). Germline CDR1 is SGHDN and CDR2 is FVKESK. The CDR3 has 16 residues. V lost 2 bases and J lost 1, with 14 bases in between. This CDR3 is CASSQRQLTWNTEAFF. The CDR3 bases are TGTGCCAGCAGCCAACGACAGCTAACCTGGAACACTGAAGCTTTCTTT.

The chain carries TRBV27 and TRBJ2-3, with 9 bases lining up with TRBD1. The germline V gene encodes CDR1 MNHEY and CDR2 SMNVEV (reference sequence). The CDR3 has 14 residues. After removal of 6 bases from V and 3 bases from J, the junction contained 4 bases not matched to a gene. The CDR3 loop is CASRDRGGTDTQYF. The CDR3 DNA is TGTGCCAGCAGGGACAGGGGAGGAACAGATACGCAGTATTTT.

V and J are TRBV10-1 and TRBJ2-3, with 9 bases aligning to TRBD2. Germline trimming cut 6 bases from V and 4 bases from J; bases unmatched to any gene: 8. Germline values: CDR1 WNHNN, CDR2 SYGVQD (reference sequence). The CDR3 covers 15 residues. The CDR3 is CASSAGLAKADTQYF. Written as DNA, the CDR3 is TGCGCCAGCAGCGCGGGACTAGCTAAGGCAGATACGCAGTATTTT.

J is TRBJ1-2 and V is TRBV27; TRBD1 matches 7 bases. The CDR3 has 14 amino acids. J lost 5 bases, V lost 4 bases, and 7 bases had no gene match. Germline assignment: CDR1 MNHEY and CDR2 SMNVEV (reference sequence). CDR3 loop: CASSSFQGVYGYTF. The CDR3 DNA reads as TGTGCCAGCAGTTCGTTCCAGGGGGTGTATGGCTACACCTTC.

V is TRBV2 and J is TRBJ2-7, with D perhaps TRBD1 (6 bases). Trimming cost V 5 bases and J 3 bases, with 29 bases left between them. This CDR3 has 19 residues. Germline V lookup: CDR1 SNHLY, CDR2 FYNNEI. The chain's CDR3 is CASSLTGNPTQSKFYEQYF. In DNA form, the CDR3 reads TGTGCCAGCAGTCTGACAGGCAACCCTACCCAGTCCAAATTCTACGAGCAGTACTTC.

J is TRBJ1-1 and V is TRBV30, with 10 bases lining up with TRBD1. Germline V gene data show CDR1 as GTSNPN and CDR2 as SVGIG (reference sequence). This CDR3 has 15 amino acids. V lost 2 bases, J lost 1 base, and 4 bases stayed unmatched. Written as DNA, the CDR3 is TGTGCCTGGAGTCCCGGGACAGGGGCGAACACTGAAGCTTTCTTT. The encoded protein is CAWSPGTGANTEAFF.

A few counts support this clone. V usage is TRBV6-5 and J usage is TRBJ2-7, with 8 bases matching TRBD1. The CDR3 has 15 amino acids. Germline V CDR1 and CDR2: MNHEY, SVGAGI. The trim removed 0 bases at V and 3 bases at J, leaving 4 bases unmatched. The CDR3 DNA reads TGTGCCAGCAGTTACTCGCAGGGGGCGAGCTACGAGCAGTACTTC. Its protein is CASSYSQGASYEQYF.

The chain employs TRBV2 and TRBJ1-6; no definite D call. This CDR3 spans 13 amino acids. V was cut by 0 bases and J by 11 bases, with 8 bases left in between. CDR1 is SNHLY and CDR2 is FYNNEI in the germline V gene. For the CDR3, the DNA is TGTGCCAGCAGTGAAGCCCGGGTTACACCCCTCCACTTT. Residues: CASSEARVTPLHF.

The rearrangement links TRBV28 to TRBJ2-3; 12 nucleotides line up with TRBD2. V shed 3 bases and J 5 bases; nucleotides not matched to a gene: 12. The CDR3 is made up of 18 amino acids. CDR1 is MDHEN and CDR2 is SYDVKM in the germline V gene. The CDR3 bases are TGTGCCAGCAGTTTCCCCGCGAGGACTAGCGGGGAAATAGATACGCAGTATTTT. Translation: CASSFPARTSGEIDTQYF.

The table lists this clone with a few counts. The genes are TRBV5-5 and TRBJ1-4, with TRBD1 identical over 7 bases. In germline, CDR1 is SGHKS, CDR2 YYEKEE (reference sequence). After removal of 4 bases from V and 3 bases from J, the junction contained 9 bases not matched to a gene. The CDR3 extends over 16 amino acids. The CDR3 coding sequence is TGTGCCAGCAGCCCGGGACAGCGGATCTCTAATGAAAAACTGTTTTTT. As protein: CASSPGQRISNEKLFF.

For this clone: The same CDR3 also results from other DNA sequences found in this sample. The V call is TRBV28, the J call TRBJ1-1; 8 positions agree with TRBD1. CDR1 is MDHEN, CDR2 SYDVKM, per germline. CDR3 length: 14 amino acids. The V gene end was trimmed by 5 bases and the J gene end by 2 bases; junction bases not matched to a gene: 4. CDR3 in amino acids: CASSSRGLNTEAFF. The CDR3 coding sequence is TGTGCCAGCAGTAGCAGGGGGCTCAACACTGAAGCTTTCTTT.

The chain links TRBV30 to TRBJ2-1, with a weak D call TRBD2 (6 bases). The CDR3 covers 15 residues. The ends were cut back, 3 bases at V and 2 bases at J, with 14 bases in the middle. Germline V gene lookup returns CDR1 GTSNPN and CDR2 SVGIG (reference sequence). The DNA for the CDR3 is TGTGCCTGGAGGGGAGGAGTAGCGGCCTACAATGAGCAGTTCTTC. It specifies CAWRGGVAAYNEQFF.

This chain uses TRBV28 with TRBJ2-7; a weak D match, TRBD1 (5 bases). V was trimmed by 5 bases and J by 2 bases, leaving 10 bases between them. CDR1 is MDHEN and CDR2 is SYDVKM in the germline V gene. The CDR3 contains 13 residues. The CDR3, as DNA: TGTGCCAGCAGTCCGGACATTCCCTACGAGCAGTACTTC. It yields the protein CASSPDIPYEQYF.

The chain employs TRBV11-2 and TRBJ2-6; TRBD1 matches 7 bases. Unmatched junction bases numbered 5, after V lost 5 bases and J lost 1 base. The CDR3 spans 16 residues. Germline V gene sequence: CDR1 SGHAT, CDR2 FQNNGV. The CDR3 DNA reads TGTGCCAGCAGCACCCTGACAGGGTCTGGGGCCAACGTCCTGACTTTC. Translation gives CASSTLTGSGANVLTF. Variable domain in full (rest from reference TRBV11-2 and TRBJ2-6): EAGVAQSPRYKIIEKRQSVAFWCNPISGHATLYWYQQILGQGPKLLIQFQNNGVVDDSQLPKDRFSAERLKGVDSTLKIQPAKLEDSAVYLCASSTLTGSGANVLTFGAGSRLTVL.

Here the CDR3 DNA reads TGCGCCAGCAGGCCGGGGACTAACTATGGCTACACCTTC. Translating it yields CASRPGTNYGYTF. The gene calls are TRBV5-1 and TRBJ1-2; D is unclear. Looked up from germline, CDR1 is SGHRS and CDR2 is YFSETQ. This CDR3 is built from 13 residues. V was cut by 5 bases and J by 0 bases, with 8 bases left in between.

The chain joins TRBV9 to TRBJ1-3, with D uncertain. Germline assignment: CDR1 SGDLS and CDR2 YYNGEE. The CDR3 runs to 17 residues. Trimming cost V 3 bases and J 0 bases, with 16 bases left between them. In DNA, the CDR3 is TGTGCCAGCAGCGCGATCGCCAAAGGGAGCTCTGGAAACACCATATATTTT. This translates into CASSAIAKGSSGNTIYF.

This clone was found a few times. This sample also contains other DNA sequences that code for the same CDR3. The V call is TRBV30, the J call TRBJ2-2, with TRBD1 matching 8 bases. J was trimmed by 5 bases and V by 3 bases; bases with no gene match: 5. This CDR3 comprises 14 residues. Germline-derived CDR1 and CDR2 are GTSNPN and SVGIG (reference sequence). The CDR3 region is CAWRPGGPTGELFF. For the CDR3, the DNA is TGTGCCTGGAGGCCAGGGGGCCCTACCGGGGAGCTGTTTTTT.